The 19 T cell receptor beta chains below come from one sample, sequenced in a study of blood T cell repertoires in COVID-19. The assay was immunoSEQ multiplex PCR, and TCRdb's table has in-frame clones only and misses some. The table records around 170,000 clones, less than 90% of them present only once. The sample was peripheral blood. Receptors originate from a man in his fifties or sixties with acute or convalescent COVID-19.

This clone was observed once. The gene calls are TRBV27 and TRBJ1-6; 8 nucleotides match TRBD1. There are 14 residues in the CDR3. Germline CDR1 MNHEY, CDR2 SMNVEV (reference sequence). The J segment lost 10 bases and the V segment lost 4 bases, leaving 6 bases of the junction unmatched. CDR3 residues: CASSSGQGRSPLHF. The CDR3 coding sequence is TGTGCCAGCAGTTCCGGACAGGGTCGGTCACCCCTCCACTTT.

The chain combines TRBV18 with TRBJ1-5; tentative D call: TRBD1 (5 bases). V was shortened by 6 bases and J by 3 bases, with 15 bases between the two germline ends. Germline lookup yields CDR1 KGHSH and CDR2 LQKENI. There are 15 residues in the CDR3. Here the CDR3 DNA reads TGTGCCAGCTCCATCACCCCAGGGAACAATCAGCCCCAGCATTTT. It specifies CASSITPGNNQPQHF.

The table lists this clone with a count of one. J is TRBJ1-2 and V is TRBV5-1, with 7 positions matching TRBD1. V trimming: 3 bases; J trimming: 5 bases; junction bases outside the gene matches: 10. This CDR3 comprises 15 residues. Germline assignment: CDR1 SGHRS and CDR2 YFSETQ. The CDR3 reads CASSSGTAAGYGYTF. The CDR3 coding sequence is TGCGCCAGCAGCTCGGGGACAGCCGCGGGGTATGGCTACACCTTC.

The chain links TRBV29-1 to TRBJ1-2, with 9 positions matching TRBD1. Germline loops: CDR1 SQVTM, CDR2 ANQGSEA. The ends lost 4 bases at V and 4 bases at J; junction bases unmatched: 1. The CDR3 has 12 residues. The CDR3 sequence is CSVGDRAYGYTF. The CDR3 DNA sequence: TGCAGCGTTGGGGACAGGGCCTATGGCTACACCTTC.

Only a few counts were recorded for this clone. The genes are TRBV5-1 and TRBJ1-1; tentatively, D is TRBD1 (5 bases). Trimming pared 3 bases from V and 3 bases from J, leaving 18 bases between. The CDR3 totals 16 residues. Germline V gene sequence: CDR1 SGHRS, CDR2 YFSETQ. The chain's CDR3 is CASSSEPGGGDTEAFF. DNA of the CDR3: TGCGCCAGCAGCTCGGAACCAGGAGGAGGGGACACTGAAGCTTTCTTT.

The chain has TRBV6-5 and TRBJ2-2; D call uncertain. This CDR3 contains 13 residues. Per the germline V gene, CDR1 is MNHEY and CDR2 is SVGAGI. V was pared by 0 bases and J by 8 bases, with 7 bases between. DNA of the CDR3: TGTGCCAGCAGTTACTCGTGGCAGGGGGAGCTGTTTTTT. It codes for CASSYSWQGELFF.

This clone came up a few times. The rearrangement links TRBV7-2 to TRBJ2-3; weak D call: TRBD2 (5 bases). Germline V CDR1 and CDR2: SGHTA, FQGNSA. V lost 1 base to trimming and J lost 6 bases, with 8 bases between them. CDR3 length equals 13 residues. CDR3 in amino acids: CASSLGRDDTQYF. In DNA form, the CDR3 reads TGTGCCAGCAGCTTAGGTCGGGATGATACGCAGTATTTT.

The chain links TRBV3-1 (or the pseudogene TRBV3-2) to TRBJ1-1; maybe TRBD1 (5 bases). Trimming took off 5 bases at V and 5 bases at J, with 27 bases between the two ends. The CDR3 loop spans 18 amino acids. Germline loops: CDR1 LGHDT, CDR2 YNNKEL (reference sequence). The CDR3 DNA sequence: TGTGCCAGCAGCATAGAAACAATGAGGTCAGGACAAGCGACTGAAGCTTTCTTT. Its protein is CASSIETMRSGQATEAFF.

V and J are TRBV24-1 and TRBJ1-2; tentative D call: TRBD1 (6 bases). CDR1 KGHDR and CDR2 SFDVKD come from the germline V gene. The CDR3 covers 16 residues. Trimming took 4 bases from V and 3 from J, leaving 17 bases between them. This CDR3 reads CATSDATTGSHYGYTF. The CDR3 DNA reads TGTGCCACCAGTGACGCGACAACAGGGTCGCACTATGGCTACACCTTC.

V usage is TRBV6-1 and J usage is TRBJ1-3; D not resolved. CDR1 and CDR2 (germline): MNHNS, SASEGT. CDR3 length equals 12 residues. V was pared by 7 bases and J by 3 bases, with 7 bases between. DNA of the CDR3: TGTGCCAGCACGGGAATTGGAAACACCATATATTTT. It codes for CASTGIGNTIYF.

This clone was recorded once. This sequence joins TRBV6-5 and TRBJ1-5, with a possible D match to TRBD1 (5 bases). Germline-derived CDR1 and CDR2 are MNHEY and SVGAGI. The V gene lost 7 bases and the J gene lost 4 bases, with 17 bases spanning the gap. The CDR3 totals 15 residues. The CDR3 reads CASNPRVGGNQPQHF. The CDR3, as DNA: TGTGCCAGCAACCCCAGGGTGGGGGGGAATCAGCCCCAGCATTTT.

This chain uses TRBV7-9 with TRBJ2-7; 8 positions match TRBD2. The CDR3 has 14 amino acids. Trimming cost V 5 bases and J 3 bases; bases outside gene matches: 6. CDR1 is SEHNR and CDR2 is FQNEAQ in the germline V gene (reference sequence). The CDR3 DNA reads as TGTGCCAGCAGCCCAGTAGCGGGGAGCTACGAGCAGTACTTC. Its translation: CASSPVAGSYEQYF.

DNA of the CDR3: TGTGCCAGCAGTGAATGGGGAGGCATAGCCCAGCATTTT. Translating gives CASSEWGGIAQHF. The rearrangement links TRBV2 to TRBJ1-5; D not resolved. The CDR3 covers 13 residues. With 2 bases removed from V and 11 bases from J, the gap between germline ends came to 13 bases. Per the germline V gene, CDR1 is SNHLY and CDR2 is FYNNEI.

This clone was detected once. This chain connects TRBV7-3 to TRBJ1-1; 7 nucleotides line up with TRBD1. Losses at the gene ends were 2 bases for V and 0 bases for J; bases not matched to a gene: 3. This CDR3 has 15 residues. CDR1 SGHTA and CDR2 FQGTGA come from the germline V gene. The DNA of the CDR3 is TGTGCCAGCAGCTTAGGGACAGCAATGAACACTGAAGCTTTCTTT. Translating gives CASSLGTAMNTEAFF.

The chain joins TRBV3-1 (or the pseudogene TRBV3-2) to TRBJ1-2, with 9 bases lining up with TRBD1. Germline V CDR1 and CDR2: LGHDT, YNNKEL (reference sequence). J was trimmed by 2 bases and V by 4 bases; bases with no gene match: 2. CDR3 length equals 14 residues. CDR3 amino acids: CASSPDRGNYGYTF. The CDR3 nucleotides are TGTGCCAGCAGCCCGGACAGGGGAAACTATGGCTACACCTTC.

The table lists this clone with a count of one. This chain uses TRBV12-3 or TRBV12-4 with TRBJ2-4; D may be TRBD1 (6 bases). Trimming stripped 5 bases from V and 9 bases from J, with 8 bases between. The CDR3 covers 11 residues. The CDR3 DNA reads TGTGCCAGCAGTCCCAGGGGCATTCAGTACTTC. As protein: CASSPRGIQYF.

This clone showed up just a few times. J is TRBJ2-1 and V is TRBV19; weak D call: TRBD2 (7 bases). The CDR3 sequence is 19 residues long. Germline V gives CDR1 LNHDA, CDR2 SQIVND (reference sequence). V was pared by 6 bases and J by 5 bases, with 29 bases between. CDR3 DNA: TGTGCCAGTAGCCTCTCGGTACAGCCGGGGGGCCGGCGTAACAATGAGCAGTTCTTC. Its protein is CASSLSVQPGGRRNNEQFF. Combining the CDR3 with reference TRBV19 and TRBJ2-1 gives the whole variable domain DGGITQSPKYLFRKEGQNVTLSCEQNLNHDAMYWYRQDPGQGLRLIYYSQIVNDFQKGDIAEGYSVSREKKESFPLTVTSAQKNPTAFYLCASSLSVQPGGRRNNEQFFGPGTRLTVL.

The chain links TRBV4-2 to TRBJ1-2; 9 positions match TRBD1. Trimming at V came to 1 base and at J to 5 bases, leaving 8 bases not matched to a gene. CDR3 size: 16 residues. Germline V lookup: CDR1 LGHNA, CDR2 YNFKEQ. Written as DNA, the CDR3 is TGTGCCAGCAGCCAAGTGGGACAGGGCATCTCTTATGGCTACACCTTC. It translates to CASSQVGQGISYGYTF.

The chain is built from TRBV18 and TRBJ1-2; 8 bases fit TRBD1. CDR3 length: 13 amino acids. Per germline, CDR1 KGHSH and CDR2 LQKENI. With 3 bases clipped from V and 8 bases from J, the junction kept 5 bases outside the gene matches. The CDR3 here is CASSPSDRAGYTF. In nucleotides, the CDR3 is TGTGCCAGCTCACCTTCGGACAGGGCAGGCTACACCTTC. Full variable domain (missing parts from reference TRBV18 and TRBJ1-2): NAGVMQNPRHLVRRRGQEARLRCSPMKGHSHVYWYRQLPEEGLKFMVYLQKENIIDESGMPKERFSAEFPKEGPSILRIQQVVRGDSAAYFCASSPSDRAGYTFGSGTRLTVV.